These T cell receptor beta chains were read from a single sample in a study of tumor-infiltrating lymphocytes in primary liver carcinoma. Each CDR3 protein gets one entry after TCRdb re-called the multiplex PCR reads with MiXCR. The sample records some 180,000 distinct CDR3 sequences, 50% to 75% being singletons. The specimen sequenced was peripheral blood. The origin of the receptors is a man aged 35-49 years with primary liver carcinoma and hepatitis B virus infection. CDR3s include the opening cysteine and the closing phenylalanine or tryptophan. The order of the fields is clone size, D gene, V gene, J gene, CDR3 DNA, CDR3 protein. A D gene is named only where the DNA matches it firmly. Some rows have no size entry. The others give once, few or many, or a class for an expanded clone.

NA,TRBD1,TRBV28,TRBJ2-2,TGTGCCAGTACAGGGGGCTACACCGGGGAGCTGTTTTTT,CASTGGYTGELFF
NA,NA,TRBV12-3/TRBV12-4,TRBJ2-3,TGTGCCAGCAGTTTGCGGGGACAGCTCACAGATACGCAGTATTTT,CASSLRGQLTDTQYF
NA,TRBD1,TRBV29-1,TRBJ1-2,TGTAGCGTAACGACAGGGTCTAGCCACACCTTC,CSVTTGSSHTF
many,TRBD1,TRBV11-3,TRBJ1-1,TGTGCCAGCAGCCTCGGACAGGGCGAGGACACTGAAGCTTTCTTT,CASSLGQGEDTEAFF
NA,NA,TRBV6-2/TRBV6-3,TRBJ1-5,TGTGCCAGCGCCCTCGCTTATCAGCCCCAGCATTTT,CASALAYQPQHF
once,NA,TRBV6-5,TRBJ2-5,TGTGCCAGCAGTTACAACGGCGAGGCCCAGTACTTC,CASSYNGEAQYF
once,TRBD1,TRBV10-3,TRBJ2-3,TGTGCCATTAGTGAGGTAAGGACAGGGAGCCCAGATACGCAGTATTTT,CAISEVRTGSPDTQYF
once,NA,TRBV7-2,TRBJ1-5,TGTGCCAGCAGCTTAACAGGCAATAGCAATCAGCCCCAGCATTTT,CASSLTGNSNQPQHF
many,TRBD2,TRBV29-1,TRBJ2-1,TGCAGCGTTCCGACTAGCGGGATCAATGAGCAGTTCTTC,CSVPTSGINEQFF
NA,NA,TRBV29-1,TRBJ2-5,TGCAGCGTAAAACCTATAGCGGACTCACAAGAGACCCAGTACTTC,CSVKPIADSQETQYF
NA,NA,TRBV29-1,TRBJ1-1,TGCAGCGTTGATGAAGGGAAGTACACTGAAGCTTTCTTT,CSVDEGKYTEAFF
NA,TRBD2,TRBV6-1,TRBJ2-5,TGTGCCAGCAGTGAAGTGGGTCTCGGGAGGGCCGGAGAAGAGACCCAGTACTTC,CASSEVGLGRAGEETQYF
NA,NA,TRBV29-1,TRBJ2-1,TGCGGCGTGGGGCCTCCTTCCAGATTCTACAATGAGCAGTTCTTC,CGVGPPSRFYNEQFF
once,NA,TRBV11-2,TRBJ1-2,TGTGCCGGCAGCCGGACCCTCAACTATGGTTACAGCTTC,CAGSRTLNYGYSF
NA,NA,TRBV12-3/TRBV12-4,TRBJ2-2,TGTGCCAACAGGGCTTCACAGATCACCGGGGAGCTGTTTTTT,CANRASQITGELFF
NA,TRBD2,TRBV12-3/TRBV12-4,TRBJ2-7,TGTGCCGGCAGTCTAGCGGGAGGGCTGTACGAGCAGTACTTC,CAGSLAGGLYEQYF
few,NA,TRBV29-1,TRBJ2-7,TGCAGCGTTGAAGAAGATCTGACCGAGCAGTACTTC,CSVEEDLTEQYF
many,TRBD1,TRBV4-2,TRBJ1-5,TGTGCCAGCAGGGACAGACAGGGTAGCAATCAGCCCCAGCATTTT,CASRDRQGSNQPQHF
few,NA,TRBV6-5,TRBJ2-1,TGTGCCAGCAGTACACTAGCCACGGGAGTTCACAATGAGCAGTTCTTC,CASSTLATGVHNEQFF
NA,TRBD2,TRBV7-9,TRBJ2-7,TGTGCCAGCATCTCCGGGATTAGCGGGAATTGGTACTTC,CASISGISGNWYF
once,NA,TRBV12-3/TRBV12-4,TRBJ1-4,TGTGCCAGCAGTTGGCTTGCGGGGGCGCTTGAAAAACTGTTTTTT,CASSWLAGALEKLFF
few,TRBD1,TRBV14,TRBJ2-7,TGTGCCAGCAGCCAAGCCTCCGGACAGGGCTCCGAGCAGTACTTC,CASSQASGQGSEQYF
many,NA,TRBV11-2,TRBJ2-3,TGTGCCAGCAGCACCCTGGATACGCAGTATTTT,CASSTLDTQYF
NA,TRBD2,TRBV11-2,TRBJ2-7,TGTGCCAGCAGCCCCCAGACTAGCGGGTACGAGCAGTACTTC,CASSPQTSGYEQYF
NA,NA,TRBV29-1,TRBJ2-1,TGCAGCGTTGAATACGAGGCCCGGGAGCAGTTCTTC,CSVEYEAREQFF
NA,NA,TRBV5-8,TRBJ2-1,TGTGCCAGCAGCCCCTTATGGGGTAGCTCCTACAATGAGCAGTTCTTC,CASSPLWGSSYNEQFF
NA,NA,TRBV7-8,TRBJ1-4,TGTACCAGCAGCTGGACGTTTAATGAAAAACTGTTTTTT,CTSSWTFNEKLFF
NA,NA,TRBV11-2,TRBJ2-7,TGTGCCAGCAGCTCGGCACTGACTACCGCCTACGAACAGTACTTC,CASSSALTTAYEQYF
NA,TRBD1,TRBV5-6,TRBJ1-1,TGTGCCAGCAGCCCCCAGGGGGGCCTCAACACTGAAGCTTTCTTT,CASSPQGGLNTEAFF
NA,NA,TRBV11-2,TRBJ2-1,TGTCCCAGCAACTTAGACAGCGGGTCTTACAATGAGCAGTTCTTC,CPSNLDSGSYNEQFF
NA,NA,TRBV14,TRBJ1-1,TGTGCCAGCAGCCAAGAAGAGAAGGGACGGATGAACACTGAAGCTTTCTTT,CASSQEEKGRMNTEAFF
many,NA,TRBV11-2,TRBJ1-1,TGTGCCAGCAGCCCCCTAAACACTGAAGCTTTCTTT,CASSPLNTEAFF
NA,NA,TRBV4-2,TRBJ2-7,TGTGCCAGCAGCCAAGGCCAGGGCACTTACGAGCAGTACTTC,CASSQGQGTYEQYF
NA,NA,TRBV10-3,TRBJ1-5,TGTACCATCAAGTCAGAAGCCAATCAGCCCCAGCATTTT,CTIKSEANQPQHF
NA,TRBD2,TRBV6-1,TRBJ2-3,TGTGCCAGCACCGAAGCGGGGGTTTGGACAGATACGCAGTATTTT,CASTEAGVWTDTQYF
NA,NA,TRBV12-3/TRBV12-4,TRBJ2-1,TGTGCCAGTAGCCTACTAGGGTATGAGCAGTTCTTC,CASSLLGYEQFF
many,NA,TRBV12-3/TRBV12-4,TRBJ1-1,TGTGCCAGCAGTCCCCAACAGGGTAGCACTGAAGCTTTCTTT,CASSPQQGSTEAFF
few,TRBD2,TRBV5-1,TRBJ2-1,TGCGCCAGCAGCTTGCGGACTAGCAGTATGGGTGAGCAGTTCTTC,CASSLRTSSMGEQFF
NA,NA,TRBV30,TRBJ2-5,TGTGCCTGGAGTTCAGGGGACGGGCAGACCCAGTACTTC,CAWSSGDGQTQYF
NA,NA,TRBV11-2,TRBJ2-1,TGTGCCAGCAGCACGACTTTGAGTTCCTACAATAAGCAGTTCTTC,CASSTTLSSYNKQFF
few,NA,TRBV11-1,TRBJ2-7,TGTGCCAGCAGACCTAGGACGGGCTCCTACGAGCAGTACTTC,CASRPRTGSYEQYF